This TCR beta chain is from a study of early T cells in non-severe SARS-CoV-2 infection. Whole-study context: Unsorted whole blood bulk RNA was sequenced, with unpaired chains. Study-level findings and limits: VDJdb-based matching was biased toward anti-spike CD8 responses and missed private and CD4 specificities.

The CDR3 contains 14 residues. V lost 4 bases and J lost 4, with 14 bases in between. Germline CDR1 SGHNT, CDR2 YYREEE (reference sequence). Unique molecular identifiers tagged individual cDNA molecules. TCRdb re-derived calls from the 5' RACE reads in MiXCR, one entry per CDR3 protein. Of approximately 97,000 distinct CDR3 sequences listed, roughly 14% were seen once; the top ten hold over 5%. A remark on this clonotype: The antigen is not known.

This sequence originates from an adult who was a healthcare worker with PCR-confirmed SARS-CoV-2 infection or an uninfected control (not recorded which). The chain joins TRBV5-4 to TRBJ1-1; no definite D call. The sequenced sample was whole blood. The CDR3 region is CASSGGEGGTEAFF. CDR3 nucleotide sequence: TGTGCCAGCAGCGGTGGGGAGGGTGGCACTGAAGCTTTCTTT.